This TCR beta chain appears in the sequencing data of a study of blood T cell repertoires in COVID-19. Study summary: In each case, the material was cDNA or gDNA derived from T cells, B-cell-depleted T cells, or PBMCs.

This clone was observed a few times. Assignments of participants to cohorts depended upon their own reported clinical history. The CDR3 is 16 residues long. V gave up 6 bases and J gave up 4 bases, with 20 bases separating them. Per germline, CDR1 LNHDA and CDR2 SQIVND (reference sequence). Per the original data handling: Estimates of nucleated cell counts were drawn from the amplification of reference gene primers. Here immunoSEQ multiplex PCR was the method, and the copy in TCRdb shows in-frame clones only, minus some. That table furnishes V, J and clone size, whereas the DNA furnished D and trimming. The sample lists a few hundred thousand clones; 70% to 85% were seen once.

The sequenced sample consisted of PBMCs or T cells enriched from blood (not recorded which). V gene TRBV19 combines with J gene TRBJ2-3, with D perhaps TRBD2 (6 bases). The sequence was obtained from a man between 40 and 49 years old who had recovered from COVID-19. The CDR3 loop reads CASSPTGAQRADTQYF. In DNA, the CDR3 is TGTGCCAGTAGCCCCACCGGGGCTCAGCGGGCAGATACGCAGTATTTT.